A single sample is the source of the 8 T cell receptor beta chains below, sequenced in a study of blood T cell repertoires in COVID-19. Clones were sequenced by immunoSEQ multiplex PCR, and TCRdb holds only the in-frame ones, with some missing. The sample comprises around 320,000 clones, over 85% of which are singletons, and 2.9% rests with the top ten. The sample consisted of PBMCs or T cells enriched from blood (not recorded which). Receptors originate from a woman in her fifties or sixties who had been exposed to COVID-19.

The rearrangement uses TRBV6-1 and TRBJ2-3; TRBD2 is a possible D gene (5 bases). The CDR3 runs 16 residues. V was clipped by 4 bases and J by 1 base, with 15 bases between them. Germline assignment: CDR1 MNHNS and CDR2 SASEGT. In DNA form, the CDR3 reads TGTGCCAGCAGTGGCGGGTTCTTGGTGGGCACAGATACGCAGTATTTT. It encodes CASSGGFLVGTDTQYF.

This clone was observed a few times. The chain carries TRBV7-9 and TRBJ2-2; the D gene is possibly TRBD2 (5 bases). The CDR3 sequence is 13 residues long. Trimming took 0 bases from V and 7 from J, leaving 6 bases between them. Germline CDR1 is SEHNR and CDR2 is FQNEAQ (reference sequence). The CDR3 DNA sequence: TGTGCCAGCAGCTTAGCGAGGGACGGGGAGCTGTTTTTT. Protein product: CASSLARDGELFF. The complete variable domain, with remaining parts taken from reference TRBV7-9 and TRBJ2-2, reads DTGVSQNPRHKITKRGQNVTFRCDPISEHNRLYWYRQTLGQGPEFLTYFQNEAQLEKSRLLSDRFSAERPKGSFSTLEIQRTEQGDSAMYLCASSLARDGELFFGEGSRLTVL.

The chain couples TRBV6-5 to TRBJ2-1; 7 bases align to TRBD2. The V gene's germline CDR1 is MNHEY and CDR2 SVGAGI. V dropped 6 bases and J dropped 14; count of bases not matched to a gene: 13. There are 13 residues in the CDR3. The CDR3 DNA sequence: TGTGCCAGCAGCCCCGCGGGCGGGGGTGTCGAGTTCTTC. It yields the protein CASSPAGGGVEFF.

V and J are TRBV4-1 and TRBJ1-5, with 9 bases lining up with TRBD1. The CDR3 length is 15 residues. The V gene's germline CDR1 is MGHRA and CDR2 YSYEKL. The V segment lost 0 bases and the J segment 6 bases; nucleotides outside the gene matches: 3. CDR3 residues: CASSQEDRGSQPQHF. The CDR3 DNA reads TGCGCCAGCAGCCAAGAGGACAGGGGAAGTCAGCCCCAGCATTTT.

The chain combines TRBV25-1 with TRBJ2-1; D uncertain. CDR1 and CDR2 from the germline V gene are MGHDK and SYGVNS. CDR3 size: 14 residues. Between the trimmed V and J ends, which lost 2 bases and 0 bases, there was a span of 5 bases. The CDR3 coding sequence is TGTGCCAGCAGTGAAGTCTCCTCCTACAATGAGCAGTTCTTC. Its protein is CASSEVSSYNEQFF.

The rearrangement uses TRBV5-1 and TRBJ2-5; D perhaps matches TRBD2 (5 bases). CDR3 length: 12 amino acids. Trimming removed 3 bases from V and 4 bases from J, with 7 bases in between. Germline V gives CDR1 SGHRS, CDR2 YFSETQ. This chain's CDR3 is CASSWETETQYF. For the CDR3, the DNA is TGCGCCAGCAGCTGGGAGACAGAGACCCAGTACTTC.

V gene TRBV28 combines with J gene TRBJ2-1; 9 bases map to TRBD2. Germline assignment: CDR1 MDHEN and CDR2 SYDVKM. The CDR3 has 16 amino acids. V trimming: 4 bases; J trimming: 5 bases; junction bases outside the gene matches: 9. The CDR3 region has the DNA TGTGCCAGCAGTTCGAATAGCGGGGGATCCCACAATGAGCAGTTCTTC. Protein: CASSSNSGGSHNEQFF. The full variable domain, rest sourced from reference TRBV28 and TRBJ2-1, is DVKVTQSSRYLVKRTGEKVFLECVQDMDHENMFWYRQDPGLGLRLIYFSYDVKMKEKGDIPEGYSVSREKKERFSLILESASTNQTSMYLCASSSNSGGSHNEQFFGPGTRLTVL.

The chain recombines TRBV5-1 with TRBJ1-4; D call uncertain. The length of the CDR3 is 14 residues. Trimming stripped 0 bases from V and 4 bases from J, with 7 bases between. CDR1 SGHRS and CDR2 YFSETQ come from the germline V gene. Here the CDR3 reads CASSLASDNEKLFF. DNA for the CDR3: TGCGCCAGCAGCTTGGCATCAGATAATGAAAAACTGTTTTTT.